A selection of T cell receptor beta chains follows, all from one sample in a study of breast tumors, draining lymph nodes, adjacent tissues. TCRdb used MiXCR to reprocess the multiplex PCR reads, holding one entry per CDR3 protein. Of 270,000 or so distinct CDR3 sequences detected, over 30% appear once; the ten largest clones hold 0.85% to 1.2%. Sequencing was performed on axillary lymph node tissue. The receptors shown here come from a female donor with breast cancer. Some clones in this sample may be carry-over from other donors' samples. CDR3s include the opening cysteine and the closing phenylalanine or tryptophan. A D gene is named only where the DNA matches it firmly. Size is omitted from some rows. Given values are once, few, many or a class for expanded clones.

j_call | d_call | v_call | clone_size | cdr3_aa | cdr3_nt
TRBJ1-5 | - | TRBV6-6 | many | CAISPGGTGNQPQHF | TGTGCCATCAGCCCGGGAGGGACCGGGAATCAGCCCCAGCATTTT
TRBJ2-1 | - | TRBV7-2 | many | CASSLGGTRVVLEQFF | TGTGCCAGCAGCTTAGGGGGAACTAGGGTCGTTCTTGAGCAGTTCTTC
TRBJ2-5 | TRBD2 | TRBV14 | many | CASSHLGREETQYF | TGTGCCAGCAGCCATTTGGGGAGGGAGGAGACCCAGTACTTC
TRBJ1-1 | - | TRBV12-3/TRBV12-4 | - | CASSFWNTEAFF | TGTGCCAGCAGTTTCTGGAACACTGAAGCTTTCTTT
TRBJ2-3 | - | TRBV5-1 | many | CASSFGNTDTQYF | TGCGCCAGCAGCTTCGGGAACACAGATACGCAGTATTTT
TRBJ2-7 | TRBD2 | TRBV5-1 | few | CASSLGTSGGVYEQYF | TGCGCCAGCAGCTTGGGGACTAGCGGGGGCGTGTACGAGCAGTACTTC
TRBJ1-6 | - | TRBV29-1 | - | CSATGSNSPLHF | TGCAGCGCGACAGGTAGTAATTCACCCCTCCACTTT
TRBJ2-1 | TRBD2 | TRBV10-2 | many | CASISLAGVNEQFF | TGCGCCAGCATAAGTCTAGCGGGAGTCAATGAGCAGTTCTTC
TRBJ2-6 | - | TRBV24-1 | many | CATSWRTPWLDSGANVLTF | TGTGCCACCAGTTGGCGGACACCTTGGTTGGACTCTGGGGCCAACGTCCTGACTTTC
TRBJ2-2 | - | TRBV6-1 | few | CASRDLGTGELFF | TGTGCCAGCAGGGACCTGGGGACCGGGGAGCTGTTTTTT
TRBJ2-7 | TRBD2 | TRBV6-1 | many | CASKVPLAGDEQYF | TGTGCCAGCAAGGTCCCACTAGCGGGAGACGAGCAGTACTTC
TRBJ1-3 | - | TRBV3-1 | - | CASSQDGTRRSSGNTIYF | TGTGCCAGCAGCCAAGACGGGACCCGGAGATCCTCTGGAAACACCATATATTTT
TRBJ2-1 | TRBD2 | TRBV10-3 | - | CASSESGRTSGTNEQSF | TGTGCCAGCAGTGAGTCTGGTCGGACTAGCGGGACCAATGAGCAGTCCTTC
TRBJ2-5 | - | TRBV5-6 | many | CASSSYRPSQETQYF | TGTGCCAGCAGCTCATACCGACCATCCCAAGAGACCCAGTACTTC
TRBJ2-2 | - | TRBV24-1 | many | CATSLRTGELFF | TGTGCCACCAGTCTGAGAACCGGGGAGCTGTTTTTT
TRBJ2-1 | - | TRBV7-2 | - | CASSLAVYNEQFF | TGTGCCAGCAGCTTAGCGGTTTACAATGAGCAGTTCTTC
TRBJ2-7 | - | TRBV30 | - | CAWSTIGLHEQYF | TGTGCCTGGAGCACCATAGGTCTCCACGAGCAGTACTTC
TRBJ2-5 | TRBD2 | TRBV20-1 | many | CSTRLAGDQETQYF | TGCAGTACCCGACTAGCGGGAGATCAAGAGACCCAGTACTTC
TRBJ2-7 | - | TRBV6-5 | many | CASSAWGESYEQYF | TGTGCCAGCAGTGCCTGGGGGGAGTCCTACGAGCAGTACTTC
TRBJ2-3 | - | TRBV20-1 | many | CSAQDVSTDTQYF | TGCAGTGCTCAGGACGTAAGCACAGATACGCAGTATTTT
TRBJ1-4 | - | TRBV6-5 | many | CASSPMILGSTNEKLFF | TGTGCCAGCAGCCCCATGATTCTGGGGTCAACTAATGAAAAACTGTTTTTT
TRBJ1-5 | - | TRBV19 | many | CASSIGGSNQPQHF | TGTGCCAGTAGTATCGGCGGTAGCAATCAGCCCCAGCATTTT
TRBJ2-3 | TRBD2 | TRBV11-3 | few | CASSPETSGRGRRDTQYF | TGTGCCAGCAGCCCCGAGACTAGCGGGAGGGGAAGAAGAGATACGCAGTATTTT
TRBJ1-1 | TRBD1 | TRBV9 | - | CASSVAGQAGAFF | TGTGCCAGCAGCGTAGCAGGACAGGCAGGAGCTTTCTTT
TRBJ2-2 | - | TRBV5-8 | many | CASSFPGTGELFF | TGTGCCAGCAGCTTCCCTGGCACCGGGGAGCTGTTTTTT
TRBJ1-2 | - | TRBV19 | many | CASSPGTYGYTF | TGTGCCAGTTCTCCGGGAACCTATGGCTACACCTTC
TRBJ2-5 | - | TRBV7-6 | many | CASSLGSGYETQYF | TGTGCCAGCAGCTTAGGCAGTGGGTACGAAACCCAGTACTTC
TRBJ1-1 | - | TRBV20-1 | - | CSASQVTEAFF | TGCAGTGCTAGTCAGGTAACTGAAGCTTTCTTT
TRBJ2-1 | - | TRBV20-1 | many | CSASARAPENNEQFF | TGCAGTGCCTCAGCGCGGGCCCCGGAGAACAATGAGCAGTTCTTC
TRBJ1-2 | - | TRBV6-5 | - | CASSLDRTYGYTF | TGTGCCAGCAGTTTAGATCGCACTTATGGCTACACCTTC
TRBJ2-7 | TRBD2 | TRBV7-7 | many | CASSPGGGREQYF | TGTGCTAGCAGTCCCGGGGGGGGACGCGAGCAGTACTTC
TRBJ1-4 | - | TRBV19 | many | CASSMAKTLATNEKLFF | TGTGCCAGTAGTATGGCAAAAACCCTCGCAACTAATGAAAAACTGTTTTTT
TRBJ2-5 | TRBD1 | TRBV29-1 | - | CSVEEGQGWKETQYF | TGCAGCGTTGAAGAGGGACAGGGGTGGAAAGAGACCCAGTACTTC
TRBJ2-1 | - | TRBV2 | many | CATAGDLAKYNEQFF | TGTGCCACCGCAGGGGACCTCGCCAAATACAATGAGCAGTTCTTC
TRBJ1-5 | - | TRBV28 | - | CASSSVGTSNQPQHF | TGTGCCAGCAGTTCAGTAGGGACTAGCAATCAGCCCCAGCATTTT
TRBJ2-1 | TRBD2 | TRBV6-4 | many | CASSVETSGQSEQFF | TGTGCCAGCAGTGTCGAGACTAGCGGGCAAAGTGAGCAGTTCTTC
TRBJ2-7 | TRBD1 | TRBV18 | few | CASSQTGSSYEQYF | TGTGCCAGCTCACAGACAGGGTCCTCCTACGAGCAGTACTTC
TRBJ2-1 | TRBD2 | TRBV7-2 | many | CASSFREGLSEQFF | TGTGCCAGCAGCTTCCGGGAGGGCCTTAGTGAGCAGTTCTTC
TRBJ2-3 | - | TRBV5-1 | many | CASSLLATSTDTQYF | TGCGCCAGCAGCTTGCTAGCGACTAGCACAGATACGCAGTATTTT
TRBJ2-2 | - | TRBV11-3 | - | CASSYRGRVNTGERFF | TGTGCCAGCAGCTACCGGGGCCGGGTGAACACCGGGGAGCGGTTTTTT
TRBJ1-6 | TRBD1 | TRBV5-1 | - | CASSERTGSSNSPLHF | TGCGCCAGCAGCGAACGGACAGGTTCGTCAAATTCACCCCTCCACTTT
TRBJ2-6 | - | TRBV25-1 | many | CASSEMEGAANVLTF | TGTGCCAGCAGTGAAATGGAGGGGGCGGCCAACGTCCTGACTTTC
TRBJ2-7 | - | TRBV28 | - | CASSFLEVGGYEQYF | TGTGCCAGCAGTTTTCTAGAGGTCGGTGGCTACGAGCAGTACTTC
TRBJ1-5 | TRBD1 | TRBV6-6 | many | CASSQGQGATKRGNQPQHF | TGTGCCAGCAGTCAGGGACAGGGGGCAACCAAACGGGGCAATCAGCCCCAGCATTTT
TRBJ2-5 | - | TRBV15 | - | CATSRDGQGAETQYF | TGTGCCACCAGCAGAGATGGGCAGGGAGCAGAGACCCAGTACTTC
TRBJ1-3 | - | TRBV19 | many | CASSPGGDSGNTIYF | TGTGCCAGTAGTCCGGGAGGAGACTCTGGAAACACCATATATTTT
TRBJ2-3 | - | TRBV2 | many | CASSQAGNRGDTQYF | TGTGCCAGCAGTCAGGCGGGAAATCGTGGTGATACGCAGTATTTT
TRBJ2-1 | TRBD2 | TRBV6-2/TRBV6-3 | few | CASSRDYIYNEQFF | TGTGCCAGCTCCCGGGACTATATTTACAATGAGCAGTTCTTC
TRBJ2-3 | - | TRBV18 | few | CASSRVQGADTQYF | TGTGCCAGCTCACGAGTCCAGGGCGCAGATACGCAGTATTTT
TRBJ2-7 | - | TRBV14 | many | CASSQEAVEQYF | TGTGCCAGCAGCCAAGAGGCGGTCGAGCAGTACTTC
TRBJ2-2 | - | TRBV6-5 | many | CASSYSPWTGELFF | TGTGCCAGCAGTTACTCGCCCTGGACCGGGGAGCTGTTTTTT
TRBJ2-3 | - | TRBV20-1 | - | CSAVKGSDTQYF | TGCAGTGCCGTAAAGGGGTCAGATACGCAGTATTTT
TRBJ1-5 | - | TRBV7-2 | many | CASSLSVMGNQPQHF | TGTGCCAGCAGCTTATCGGTAATGGGCAATCAGCCCCAGCATTTT
TRBJ2-3 | - | TRBV7-2 | many | CASSRAGFGTDTQYF | TGTGCCAGCAGCCGTGCGGGATTCGGCACAGATACGCAGTATTTT
TRBJ1-4 | - | TRBV5-8 | many | CASSPDPTTNEKLFF | TGTGCCAGCAGCCCGGACCCCACAACTAATGAAAAACTGTTTTTT
TRBJ2-7 | TRBD1 | TRBV7-6 | - | CALLPGTGNEQYF | TGTGCCCTCCTTCCCGGGACAGGGAACGAGCAGTACTTC
TRBJ2-7 | TRBD2 | TRBV24-1 | many | CATSDIAGGPVFEQYF | TGTGCCACCAGTGATATAGCGGGAGGGCCCGTCTTCGAGCAGTACTTC